The source of this T cell receptor beta chain is a study of glioma-infiltrating T cells after dendritic cell vaccination. Turning to the study itself: Treatment, given 2003 to 2012, was autologous tumor lysate-pulsed dendritic cell vaccination.

The V end was cut by 2 bases, the J end by 5 bases, with 9 bases between. The germline V gene encodes CDR1 ENHRY and CDR2 SYGVKD. This CDR3 is 13 amino acids long. Time point defined: after dendritic cell vaccination, including at tumor progression/relapse. Selection required adequate fresh-frozen tumor tissue plus more than two years' survival data. The table lists this clone with a few counts. Clones were sequenced by immunoSEQ multiplex PCR, and TCRdb holds only the in-frame ones, with some missing. The sample shows 85,000 to 100,000 clones, approximately 80% of them seen only once. The V and J genes are TRBV10-3 and TRBJ1-2; D perhaps matches TRBD1 (5 bases). This clonotype was obtained from a human donor with glioblastoma. The sequencing here drew on blood, taken after dendritic cell vaccination. The CDR3 here is CAISERTSYGYTF. CDR3 bases: TGTGCCATCAGTGAGAGGACATCTTATGGCTACACCTTC.